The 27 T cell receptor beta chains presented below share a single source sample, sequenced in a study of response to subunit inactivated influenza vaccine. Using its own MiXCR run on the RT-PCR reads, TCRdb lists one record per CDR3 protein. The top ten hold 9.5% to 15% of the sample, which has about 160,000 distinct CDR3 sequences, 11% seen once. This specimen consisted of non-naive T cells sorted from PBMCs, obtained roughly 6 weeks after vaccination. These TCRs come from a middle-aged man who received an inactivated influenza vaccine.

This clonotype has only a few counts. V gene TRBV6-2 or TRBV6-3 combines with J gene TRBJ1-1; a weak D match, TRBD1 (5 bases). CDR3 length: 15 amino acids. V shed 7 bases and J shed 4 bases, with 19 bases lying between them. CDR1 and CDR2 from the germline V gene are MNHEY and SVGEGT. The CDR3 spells CASIPGGAQTTEAFF. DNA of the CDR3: TGTGCCAGCATCCCCGGAGGGGCACAGACCACTGAAGCTTTCTTT.

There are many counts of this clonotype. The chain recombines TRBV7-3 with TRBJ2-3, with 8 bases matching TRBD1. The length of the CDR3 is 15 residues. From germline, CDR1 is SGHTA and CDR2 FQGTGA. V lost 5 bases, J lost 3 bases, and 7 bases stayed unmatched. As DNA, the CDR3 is TGTGCCAGCAGCCCCGGACAGGGTTTGACAGATACGCAGTATTTT. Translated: CASSPGQGLTDTQYF.

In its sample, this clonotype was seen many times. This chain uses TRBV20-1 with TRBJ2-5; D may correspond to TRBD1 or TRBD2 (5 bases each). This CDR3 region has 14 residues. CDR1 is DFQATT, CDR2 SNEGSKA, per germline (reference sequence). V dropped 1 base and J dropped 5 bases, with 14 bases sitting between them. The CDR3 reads CSARVIGTFETQYF. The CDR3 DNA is TGCAGTGCTAGAGTAATAGGGACGTTCGAGACCCAGTACTTC.

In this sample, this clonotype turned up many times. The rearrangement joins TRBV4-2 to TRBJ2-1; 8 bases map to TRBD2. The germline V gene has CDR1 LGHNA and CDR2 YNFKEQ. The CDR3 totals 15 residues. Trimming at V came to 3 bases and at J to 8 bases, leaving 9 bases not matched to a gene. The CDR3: CASSHRSRGGDEQFF. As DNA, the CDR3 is TGTGCCAGCAGCCACAGAAGCCGGGGGGGGGATGAGCAGTTCTTC.

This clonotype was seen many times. In nucleotides, the CDR3 is TGTGCCAGCAGCTTTGAAGGGGGCGGCAATCAGCCCCAGCATTTT. Amino acids: CASSFEGGGNQPQHF. The chain carries TRBV5-5 and TRBJ1-5; 7 bases are shared with TRBD1. CDR3 size: 15 residues. J was trimmed by 2 bases and V by 2 bases; bases with no gene match: 4. The germline V gene has CDR1 SGHKS and CDR2 YYEKEE (reference sequence).

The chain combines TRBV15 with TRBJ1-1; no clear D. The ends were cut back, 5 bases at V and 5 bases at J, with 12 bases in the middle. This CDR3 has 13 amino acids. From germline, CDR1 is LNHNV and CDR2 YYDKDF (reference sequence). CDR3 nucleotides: TGTGCCACCAGCTCCCGGAGTGGGACTGAAGCTTTCTTT. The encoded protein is CATSSRSGTEAFF. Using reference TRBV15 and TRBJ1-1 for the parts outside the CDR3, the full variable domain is DAMVIQNPRYQVTQFGKPVTLSCSQTLNHNVMYWYQQKSSQAPKLLFHYYDKDFNNEADTPDNFQSRRPNTSFCFLDIRSPGLGDTAMYLCATSSRSGTEAFFGQGTRLTVV.

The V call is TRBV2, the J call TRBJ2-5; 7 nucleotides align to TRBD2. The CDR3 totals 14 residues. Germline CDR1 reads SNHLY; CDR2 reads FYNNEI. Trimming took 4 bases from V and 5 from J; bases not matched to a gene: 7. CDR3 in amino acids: CASSVQARGETQYF. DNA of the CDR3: TGTGCCAGCAGTGTACAGGCGCGGGGGGAGACCCAGTACTTC.

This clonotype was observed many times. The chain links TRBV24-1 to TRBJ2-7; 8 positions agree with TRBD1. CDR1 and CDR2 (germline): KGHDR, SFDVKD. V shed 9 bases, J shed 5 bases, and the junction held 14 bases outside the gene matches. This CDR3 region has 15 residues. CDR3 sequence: CATGERGTGGDEQYF. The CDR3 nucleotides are TGTGCCACCGGAGAACGTGGGACAGGCGGTGACGAGCAGTACTTC.

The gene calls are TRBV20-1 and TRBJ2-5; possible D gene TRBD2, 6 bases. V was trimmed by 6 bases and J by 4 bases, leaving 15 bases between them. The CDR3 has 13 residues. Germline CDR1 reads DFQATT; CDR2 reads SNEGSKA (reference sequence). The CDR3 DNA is TGCAGTGCCCAGGAAGCGGGTGTAGAGACCCAGTACTTC. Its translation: CSAQEAGVETQYF.

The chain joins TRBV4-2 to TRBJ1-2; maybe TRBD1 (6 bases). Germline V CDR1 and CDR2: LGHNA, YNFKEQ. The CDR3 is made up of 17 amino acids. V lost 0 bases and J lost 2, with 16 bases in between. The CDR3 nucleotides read TGTGCCAGCAGCCAAGATCACAGGGCGCCCATAAACTATGGCTACACCTTC. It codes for CASSQDHRAPINYGYTF.

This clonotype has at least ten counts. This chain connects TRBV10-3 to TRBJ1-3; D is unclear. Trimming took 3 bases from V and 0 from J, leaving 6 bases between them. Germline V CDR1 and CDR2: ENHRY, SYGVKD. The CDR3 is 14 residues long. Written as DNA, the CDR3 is TGTGCCATCAGTGATAGTACCTCTGGAAACACCATATATTTT. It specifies CAISDSTSGNTIYF.

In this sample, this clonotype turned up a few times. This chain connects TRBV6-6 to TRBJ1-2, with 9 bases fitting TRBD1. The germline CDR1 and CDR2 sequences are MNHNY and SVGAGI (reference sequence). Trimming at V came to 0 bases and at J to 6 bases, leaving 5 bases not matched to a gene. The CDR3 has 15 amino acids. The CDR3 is CASSYSSGTGNGYTF. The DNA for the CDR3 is TGTGCCAGCAGTTACTCGAGTGGGACAGGGAATGGCTACACCTTC.

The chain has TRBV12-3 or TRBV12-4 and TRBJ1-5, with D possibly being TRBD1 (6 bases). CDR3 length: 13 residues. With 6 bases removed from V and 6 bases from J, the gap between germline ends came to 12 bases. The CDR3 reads CASRDTGRQPQHF. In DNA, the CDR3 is TGTGCCAGCAGAGATACAGGGCGTCAGCCCCAGCATTTT.

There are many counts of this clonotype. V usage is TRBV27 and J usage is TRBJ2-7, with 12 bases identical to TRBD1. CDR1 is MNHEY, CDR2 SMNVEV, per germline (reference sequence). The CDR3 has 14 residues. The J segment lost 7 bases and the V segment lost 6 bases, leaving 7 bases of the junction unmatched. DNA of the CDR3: TGTGCCAGCAGCGCCGGGACAGGGGGCCGGGAGCAGTACTTC. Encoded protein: CASSAGTGGREQYF.

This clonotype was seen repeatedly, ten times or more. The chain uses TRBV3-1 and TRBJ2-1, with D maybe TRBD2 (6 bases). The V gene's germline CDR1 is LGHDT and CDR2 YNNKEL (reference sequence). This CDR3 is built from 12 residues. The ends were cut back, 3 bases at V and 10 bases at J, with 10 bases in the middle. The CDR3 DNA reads TGTGCCAGCAGCCAGGGTCTAGCGGAGCAGTTCTTC. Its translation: CASSQGLAEQFF.

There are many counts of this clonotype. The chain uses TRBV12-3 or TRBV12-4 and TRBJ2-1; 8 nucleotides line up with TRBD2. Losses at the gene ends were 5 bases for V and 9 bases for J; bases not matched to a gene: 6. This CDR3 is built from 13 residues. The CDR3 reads CASSLGLGGEQFF. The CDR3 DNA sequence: TGTGCCAGCAGTCTGGGACTAGGAGGTGAGCAGTTCTTC.

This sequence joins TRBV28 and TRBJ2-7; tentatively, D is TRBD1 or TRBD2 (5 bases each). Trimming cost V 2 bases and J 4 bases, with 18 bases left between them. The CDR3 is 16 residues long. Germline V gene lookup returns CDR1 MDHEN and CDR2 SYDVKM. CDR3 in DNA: TGTGCCAGCAGTTTACCCCAGGGAGAGAATCGATACGAGCAGTACTTC. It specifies CASSLPQGENRYEQYF.

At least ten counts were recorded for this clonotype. CDR3 sequence: CASTQNSPLHF. The CDR3 DNA is TGTGCCAGCACGCAGAATTCACCCCTCCACTTT. The genes are TRBV2 and TRBJ1-6; D remains ambiguous. V lost 7 bases and J 7 bases, leaving 5 bases between the germline ends. Germline loops: CDR1 SNHLY, CDR2 FYNNEI. The CDR3 runs 11 residues.

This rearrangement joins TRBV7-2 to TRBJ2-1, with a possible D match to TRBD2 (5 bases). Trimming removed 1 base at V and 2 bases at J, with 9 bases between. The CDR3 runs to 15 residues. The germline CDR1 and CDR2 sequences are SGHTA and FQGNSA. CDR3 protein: CASSLVAGTYNEQFF. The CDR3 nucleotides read TGTGCCAGCAGCTTAGTAGCCGGGACCTACAATGAGCAGTTCTTC.

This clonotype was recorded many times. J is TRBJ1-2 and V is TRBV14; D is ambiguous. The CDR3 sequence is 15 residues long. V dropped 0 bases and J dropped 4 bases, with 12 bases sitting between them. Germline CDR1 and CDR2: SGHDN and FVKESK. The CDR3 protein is CASSQDVGFSYGYTF. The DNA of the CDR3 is TGTGCCAGCAGCCAAGATGTCGGGTTTTCCTATGGCTACACCTTC.

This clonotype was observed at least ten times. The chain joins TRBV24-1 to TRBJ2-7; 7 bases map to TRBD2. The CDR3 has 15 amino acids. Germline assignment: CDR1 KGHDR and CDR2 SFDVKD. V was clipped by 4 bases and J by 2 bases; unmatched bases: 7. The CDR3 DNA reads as TGTGCCACCAGTGACCGCAGCGGGACCACCTACGAGCAGTACTTC. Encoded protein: CATSDRSGTTYEQYF.

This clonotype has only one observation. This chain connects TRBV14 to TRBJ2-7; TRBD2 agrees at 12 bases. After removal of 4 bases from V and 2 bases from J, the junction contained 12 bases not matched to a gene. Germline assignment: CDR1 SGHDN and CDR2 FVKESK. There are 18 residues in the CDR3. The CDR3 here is CASSPDTGLAGRAYEQYF. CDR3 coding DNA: TGTGCCAGCAGCCCGGACACCGGACTAGCGGGAAGGGCCTACGAGCAGTACTTC.

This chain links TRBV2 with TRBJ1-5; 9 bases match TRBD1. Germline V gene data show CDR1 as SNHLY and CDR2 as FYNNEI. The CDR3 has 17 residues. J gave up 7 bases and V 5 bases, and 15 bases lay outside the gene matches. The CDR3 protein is CASSSGTGPSRRQPQHF. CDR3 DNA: TGTGCCAGCAGTTCCGGGACAGGGCCTTCAAGACGGCAGCCCCAGCATTTT.

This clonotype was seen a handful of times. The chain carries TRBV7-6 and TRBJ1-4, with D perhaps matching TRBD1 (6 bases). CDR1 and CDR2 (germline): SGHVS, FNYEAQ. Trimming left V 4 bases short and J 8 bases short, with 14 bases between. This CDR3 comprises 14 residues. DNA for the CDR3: TGTGCCAGCAGCTCTTACAGGGCGGACGAAAAACTGTTTTTT. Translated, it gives CASSSYRADEKLFF.

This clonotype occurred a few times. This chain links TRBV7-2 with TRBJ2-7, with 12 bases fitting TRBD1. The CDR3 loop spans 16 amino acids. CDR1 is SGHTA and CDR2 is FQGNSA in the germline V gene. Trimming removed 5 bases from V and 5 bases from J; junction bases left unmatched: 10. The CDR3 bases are TGTGCCAGCAGCGCGACCCCGGGACAGGGGGCCAACGAGCAGTACTTC. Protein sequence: CASSATPGQGANEQYF.

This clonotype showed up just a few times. DNA of the CDR3: TGTGCCAGCAGCTTAGGGACTAGCGTCAATGAGCAGTTCTTC. Residues: CASSLGTSVNEQFF. The rearrangement links TRBV7-9 to TRBJ2-1, with 9 bases that match TRBD2. Germline CDR1 is SEHNR and CDR2 is FQNEAQ (reference sequence). This CDR3 has 14 amino acids. V lost 1 base and J lost 6; bases outside the gene matches: 1. The variable domain in full, with the rest retrieved from reference TRBV7-9 and TRBJ2-1, is DTGVSQNPRHKITKRGQNVTFRCDPISEHNRLYWYRQTLGQGPEFLTYFQNEAQLEKSRLLSDRFSAERPKGSFSTLEIQRTEQGDSAMYLCASSLGTSVNEQFFGPGTRLTVL.

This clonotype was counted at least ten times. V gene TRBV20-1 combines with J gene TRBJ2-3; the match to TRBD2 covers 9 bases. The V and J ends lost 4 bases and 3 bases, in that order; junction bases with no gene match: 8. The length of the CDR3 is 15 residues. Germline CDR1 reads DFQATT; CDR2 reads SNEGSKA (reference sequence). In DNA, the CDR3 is TGCAGTGCTACTTTCGCGGGAGGGCAAACAGATACGCAGTATTTT. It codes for CSATFAGGQTDTQYF.